The clone carrying this TCR beta chain was found many times. Germline-derived CDR1 and CDR2 are MNHNS and SASEGT. Trimming at V came to 5 bases and at J to 2 bases, leaving 7 bases not matched to a gene. This CDR3 has 15 amino acids. Generation of TCR beta libraries employed quantitative 5'-RACE incorporating molecular barcodes. From the 5' RACE reads, TCRdb called clonotypes with MiXCR, one entry per CDR3 protein. Of about 240,000 distinct CDR3 sequences listed, 8% to 9.5% were seen once; the top ten hold approximately 7%. The data originate from a study of CD8 T cells in ankylosing spondylitis. The clonotype originates from a male donor with ankylosing spondylitis or in good health (not recorded which). The chain uses TRBV6-1 and TRBJ1-1; 8 nucleotides match TRBD1. The sample taken for sequencing was blood, either unsorted or a sorted T cell fraction (not recorded which). This CDR3 is CASSPWTGKNTEAFF. The CDR3 region has the DNA TGTGCCAGCAGTCCTTGGACAGGGAAAAACACTGAAGCTTTCTTT.